Described below is a single TCR beta chain sequence and its context. What it recognizes is unknown. The data stem from a study of identical twins. Study observations and caveats: Partial confounding of zero-insertion analyses by invariant MAIT and iNKT cells was possible.

Germline CDR1 is KGHSH and CDR2 is LQKENI. The V gene lost 6 bases and the J gene lost 4 bases, with 15 bases spanning the gap. This CDR3 contains 14 residues. In TCRdb, the 5' RACE reads were re-called with MiXCR into one record per CDR3 protein. The sample consists of 250,000 or so distinct CDR3 sequences, roughly 7% of them appearing once. The data also belong to a second study, concerning yellow fever vaccine responses in identical twins.

The gene calls are TRBV18 and TRBJ1-1; no reliable D call. The receptor's source is a young woman in good health. Sequenced input: memory (CD45RO+) T cells sorted from blood. The CDR3 is CASSPRQSGTEAFF. The CDR3, as DNA: TGTGCCAGCTCCCCAAGACAATCGGGCACTGAAGCTTTCTTT.